This entry features one T cell receptor (beta chain) sequence. This clonotype was detected only a few times. It has no known antigen specificity. Base quality data are lacking; no much larger clone is found one base away. This record comes from a study of T-cell reconstitution after alpha-beta-depleted transplantation in children (dated by TCRdb to 2016 to 2017). Looking at the study overall: The study quantitatively tracked T-cell immune reconstitution after TCRalphabeta/CD19-depleted allogeneic hematopoietic cell transplantation in children using TCR repertoire profiling.

Study-wide findings and limitations: The high TCRbeta diversity at day 60 in some patients was ascribed to recipient T cells and intrathymic progenitors that had survived conditioning. The frequencies of hyperexpanded clones fell over the following months, and after one year, T-cell counts and TCRbeta diversity were mostly attributed to newly produced T cells. The apparently early recovery of alphabetaT-cell counts about two months after transplant reportedly depended on only several hundred rapidly expanded clones that came from non-depleted graft cells.

The CDR3, from cysteine to phenylalanine, totals 14 residues. Left in the record is the CDR3 DNA by itself, 42 bases read in frame from the first base. The germline V gene (reference sequence) provides CDR1 DFQATT and CDR2 SNEGSKA. Trimming removed 3 bases from V and 2 bases from J, leaving 14 bases between the germline ends. The treatment or condition tag for this specimen amounts to: allogeneic hematopoietic cell transplantation with graft depleted of TCRalphabeta T cells and CD19 B cells. The transplant recipients were children given TCRalphabeta/CD19-depleted allogeneic hematopoietic cell grafts. The library came from PCR. Sequencing was performed on an Illumina HiSeq 2500. Molecular barcoding was employed in the preparation of TCR libraries, with unique molecular identifiers being used to normalize TCRbeta repertoire quantification. TCRdb trimmed the raw reads at Q25, called clones with MiXCR and kept productive beta chains. All rows with the same CDR3 protein become a single entry with the most common DNA and genes. The sample table shows a few hundred thousand distinct CDR3 sequences, and roughly a quarter are seen once. The ten largest clones capture under 45% of the sample.

The sample consisted of PBMCs, taken before TCRalphabeta/CD19-depleted stem cell transplant. The clonotype was recovered from a boy less than two years old with Wiskott-Aldrich syndrome, due to receive a stem cell transplant. The receptor chain draws on TRBV20-1 and TRBJ2-7, with the D segment identity uncertain. At the DNA level, the sequence is TGCAGTGCTAGCCCCCCCCTAATCCCCTACGAGCAGTACTTC. This sequence encodes CSASPPLIPYEQYF.